This passage covers 11 T cell receptor beta chains from one sample sequenced in a study of PD-1 blockade in classical Hodgkin lymphoma. Following autologous stem cell transplantation, relapse occurred in every patient, and exposure to brentuximab vedotin varied. The table came from immunoSEQ multiplex PCR; TCRdb's copy has only in-frame clones and leaves some out. The table shows approximately 4,300 clones, with under 75% occurring only once. Material: peripheral blood mononuclear cells (PBMCs), obtained at baseline. The receptor set was obtained from a human donor with classical Hodgkin lymphoma.

The rearrangement joins TRBV10-1 to TRBJ2-7; TRBD2 matches 7 bases. V gave up 5 bases and J gave up 4 bases; unmatched junction bases: 5. The CDR3 is 13 amino acids. Looked up from germline, CDR1 is WNHNN and CDR2 is SYGVQD (reference sequence). The chain's CDR3 is CASSPASGYEQYF. The CDR3 DNA follows: TGCGCCAGCAGTCCTGCTAGCGGATACGAGCAGTACTTC.

The chain combines TRBV28 with TRBJ2-3, with 14 bases lining up with TRBD2. The V segment lost 6 bases and the J segment 0 bases; nucleotides outside the gene matches: 17. CDR3 size: 21 residues. Per germline, CDR1 MDHEN and CDR2 SYDVKM. The chain's CDR3 is CASRPPPGLAGETASTDTQYF. The DNA for the CDR3 is TGTGCCAGCAGACCCCCACCGGGACTAGCGGGAGAGACCGCTAGCACAGATACGCAGTATTTT.

V usage is TRBV7-2 and J usage is TRBJ2-3; no definite D call. The CDR3 runs 13 residues. The germline gives CDR1 SGHTA, CDR2 FQGNSA. Trimming stripped 0 bases from V and 8 bases from J, with 9 bases between. The CDR3 sequence is CASSLAPMGTQYF. The CDR3, as DNA: TGTGCCAGCAGCTTAGCCCCCATGGGTACGCAGTATTTT.

V is TRBV30 and J is TRBJ1-5; D is perhaps TRBD1 (6 bases). V lost 0 bases to trimming and J lost 2 bases, with 8 bases between them. The length of the CDR3 is 14 residues. Germline CDR1 GTSNPN, CDR2 SVGIG (reference sequence). The CDR3 DNA is TGTGCCTGGAGTGTAAGGACAGGCAATCAGCCCCAGCATTTT. Translated: CAWSVRTGNQPQHF.

V and J are TRBV5-8 and TRBJ1-2, with no clear D. Per the germline V gene, CDR1 is SGHTS and CDR2 is YDEGEE. The CDR3 covers 13 residues. V was clipped by 2 bases and J by 4 bases, with 9 bases between them. CDR3 sequence (DNA): TGTGCCAGCAGCTTCGGCAGCGGCTATGGCTACACCTTC. Amino acid sequence: CASSFGSGYGYTF.

The chain is built from TRBV7-9 and TRBJ2-7, with D unclear. Trimming stripped 5 bases from V and 2 bases from J, with 10 bases between. Germline values: CDR1 SEHNR, CDR2 FQNEAQ (reference sequence). The CDR3 runs to 13 residues. CDR3 nucleotides: TGTGCCAGCAGCCACAGTGAGACCTACGAGCAGTACTTC. Translation gives CASSHSETYEQYF.

The rearrangement uses TRBV5-5 and TRBJ2-2; 7 nucleotides align to TRBD1. Germline CDR1 and CDR2: SGHKS and YYEKEE (reference sequence). The CDR3 contains 16 residues. The V segment lost 4 bases and the J segment 2 bases; nucleotides outside the gene matches: 8. Here the CDR3 DNA reads TGTGCCAGCAGCAAAAAGGGGGCCTCTAACACCGGGGAGCTGTTTTTT. Encoded protein: CASSKKGASNTGELFF.

The chain combines TRBV10-3 with TRBJ2-1, with 9 positions matching TRBD1. The CDR3 is 15 residues long. CDR1 is ENHRY, CDR2 SYGVKD, per germline. Trimming cost V 6 bases and J 4 bases; bases outside gene matches: 7. CDR3 bases: TGTGCCATCAGACTCACAGGGGGCAGTTACAATGAGCAGTTCTTC. Translation: CAIRLTGGSYNEQFF.

This chain connects TRBV28 to TRBJ2-1; D unresolved. Looked up from germline, CDR1 is MDHEN and CDR2 is SYDVKM. The CDR3 contains 12 residues. Between the trimmed V and J ends, which lost 1 base and 8 bases, there was a span of 6 bases. The CDR3, as DNA: TGTGCCAGCAGTTTATCGCTCGATGAGCAGTTCTTC. Translating it yields CASSLSLDEQFF.

V is TRBV5-5 and J is TRBJ1-6; D might be TRBD1 (6 bases). Germline assignment: CDR1 SGHKS and CDR2 YYEKEE (reference sequence). Trimming took off 4 bases at V and 6 bases at J, with 14 bases between the two ends. The CDR3 is made up of 15 amino acids. The DNA for the CDR3 is TGTGCCAGCAGCCGCGGACAGAACGCTAATTCACCCCTCCACTTT. Encoded protein: CASSRGQNANSPLHF.

This chain joins TRBV2 and TRBJ1-4; 7 nucleotides agree with TRBD1. Germline V gene lookup returns CDR1 SNHLY and CDR2 FYNNEI. This CDR3 spans 17 amino acids. V shed 2 bases and J 5 bases; nucleotides not matched to a gene: 11. In DNA form, the CDR3 reads TGTGCCAGCAGTGAATCGACAACAGGGGTCCTCAATGAAAAACTGTTTTTT. It specifies CASSESTTGVLNEKLFF. The entire variable domain, with the rest obtained from reference TRBV2 and TRBJ1-4, is as follows: EPEVTQTPSHQVTQMGQEVILRCVPISNHLYFYWYRQILGQKVEFLVSFYNNEISEKSEIFDDQFSVERPDGSNFTLKIRSTKLEDSAMYFCASSESTTGVLNEKLFFGSGTQLSVL.